This T cell receptor beta chain was observed in a study of blood T cell repertoires in COVID-19. On the study more broadly: The United States, Italy and Spain supplied acute and convalescent COVID-19 samples. PBMCs, B-cell-depleted T cells, or T cells provided the cDNA or gDNA that made up the material.

Per the original methods: Scientists estimated how many nucleated cells there were by amplifying reference gene primers. The assay was immunoSEQ multiplex PCR, and TCRdb's table has in-frame clones only and misses some. Clonal size and the V and J genes are those of that table, whereas D and trimming came from the DNA. The sample shows about 190,000 clones, nearly 90% of them seen only once. The germline V gene has CDR1 SGHDN and CDR2 FVKESK. The V segment lost 3 bases and the J segment 1 base; nucleotides outside the gene matches: 3. The CDR3 extends over 16 amino acids. Input material: peripheral blood. The receptor comes from a woman between 40 and 50 years old who had recovered from COVID-19. This chain links TRBV14 with TRBJ2-3; 11 positions match TRBD2. The CDR3 DNA reads as TGTGCCAGCAGCCAGGGGGGACTAGCGGGCACAGATACGCAGTATTTT. This translates into CASSQGGLAGTDTQYF.